The 32 T cell receptor beta chains listed next were all sequenced from one sample in a study of regulatory T cells in long-lasting Graves disease. The TCR beta library used iRepertoire HTBI primers with Arm-PCR amplification of CDR3. In TCRdb, the multiplex PCR reads were re-called with MiXCR into one record per CDR3 protein. Among approximately 270,000 distinct CDR3 sequences listed, about 20% were seen once. As to time point: newly diagnosed GD, antithyroid drugs for less than 3 months. The TCR library used RNA extracted from PBMCs. These data were also reused for a study on T cells in Graves' hyperthyroidism and ophthalmopathy.

Sequencing was performed on peripheral blood mononuclear cells (PBMCs), taken at new diagnosis, from a patient treated with antithyroid drugs. All receptors derive from a woman between 25 and 40 years old with Graves disease.

On this clonotype: Just one base apart from a much larger clone, this may be a read error. For the CDR3, the DNA is TGCGCCAGCAGTGAGTCGGCCGGGACAGTTGCGAAAAAACTGTCTTTT. Its translation is CASSESAGTVAKKLSF. This rearrangement joins TRBV10-2 to TRBJ1-4, with TRBD1 matching over 7 bases. This CDR3 is built from 16 residues. Germline values: CDR1 WSHSY, CDR2 SAAADI.

This clonotype was counted a single time. The chain combines TRBV28 with TRBJ2-7, with TRBD2 identical over 12 bases. The CDR3 extends over 17 amino acids. Germline trimming cut 1 base from V and 4 bases from J; bases unmatched to any gene: 8. Germline loops: CDR1 MDHEN, CDR2 SYDVKM. CDR3 DNA: TGTGCCAGCAGTTTATTTCCTCTAGCGGGAGGGCTGTACGAGCAGTACTTC. Its protein product is CASSLFPLAGGLYEQYF. Using reference TRBV28 and TRBJ2-7 for the parts outside the CDR3, the full variable domain is DVKVTQSSRYLVKRTGEKVFLECVQDMDHENMFWYRQDPGLGLRLIYFSYDVKMKEKGDIPEGYSVSREKKERFSLILESASTNQTSMYLCASSLFPLAGGLYEQYFGPGTRLTVT.

This clonotype was picked up many times. The chain combines TRBV6-2 or TRBV6-3 with TRBJ1-5; 10 nucleotides align to TRBD1. The ends lost 6 bases at V and 5 bases at J; junction bases unmatched: 4. Germline V gene lookup returns CDR1 MNHEY and CDR2 SVGEGT. The CDR3 has 14 amino acids. CDR3 sequence: CASRRTGGHQPQHF. For the CDR3, the DNA is TGTGCCAGCAGAAGGACAGGGGGTCATCAGCCCCAGCATTTT.

This clonotype was seen at least ten times. The chain is built from TRBV5-5 and TRBJ2-7; TRBD1 agrees at 10 bases. This CDR3 is built from 15 residues. Trimming at V came to 4 bases and at J to 2 bases, leaving 6 bases not matched to a gene. In germline, CDR1 is SGHKS, CDR2 YYEKEE (reference sequence). CDR3 bases: TGTGCCAGCAGCGTATCCGGGACAGGGGCCTACGAGCAGTACTTC. Translated, it gives CASSVSGTGAYEQYF.

This clonotype came up many times. This chain uses TRBV6-1 with TRBJ1-1; D unresolved. Germline loops: CDR1 MNHNS, CDR2 SASEGT. The CDR3 contains 14 residues. Trimming removed 2 bases at V and 4 bases at J, with 11 bases between. CDR3 DNA: TGTGCCAGCAGTGAAACGGGCTCCGCCACTGAAGCTTTCTTT. It is translated as CASSETGSATEAFF.

The chain couples TRBV20-1 to TRBJ1-2; D may be TRBD1 (6 bases). Trimming removed 3 bases from V and 4 bases from J, with 12 bases in between. The CDR3 extends over 13 amino acids. Looked up from germline, CDR1 is DFQATT and CDR2 is SNEGSKA (reference sequence). CDR3 residues: CSASPGAGYGYTF. The CDR3 DNA reads as TGCAGTGCTAGCCCGGGGGCAGGCTATGGCTACACCTTC.

With regard to this clonotype: This likely came from a read error, as a far larger clone is one base away. The chain has TRBV6-2 or TRBV6-3 and TRBJ2-5; 9 bases are a match to TRBD2. Losses at the gene ends were 6 bases for V and 1 base for J; bases not matched to a gene: 15. CDR3 length: 18 residues. Germline assignment: CDR1 MNHEY and CDR2 SVGEGT. CDR3 nucleotide sequence: TGTGCCAGCAGCTTAGGACTAGCGAGATGGAGGGCCCAAGAGACCCAGTACTTC. Amino acid sequence: CASSLGLARWRAQETQYF.

This clonotype appeared many times. V and J are TRBV3-1 and TRBJ1-6; TRBD1 matches 8 bases. The CDR3 has 15 amino acids. Germline V CDR1 and CDR2: LGHDT, YNNKEL (reference sequence). Germline trimming cut 5 bases from V and 7 bases from J; bases unmatched to any gene: 7. CDR3 nucleotides: TGTGCCAGCAGCTTCCAGGGGGCTCGGAATTCACCCCTCCACTTT. The encoded protein is CASSFQGARNSPLHF.

The sample holds many counts of this clonotype. This chain uses TRBV6-1 with TRBJ1-2, with a tentative D call TRBD1 (5 bases). The V end was cut by 8 bases, the J end by 6 bases, with 22 bases between. This CDR3 is built from 15 residues. In germline, CDR1 is MNHNS, CDR2 SASEGT. The CDR3 sequence: CASRKAGHGQNGYTF. CDR3 nucleotide sequence: TGTGCCAGCCGAAAAGCAGGGCATGGACAAAATGGCTACACCTTC.

This clonotype was counted at least ten times. The chain employs TRBV6-9 and TRBJ2-7, with D perhaps assigned TRBD1 or TRBD2 (5 bases each). The germline V gene has CDR1 MNHGY and CDR2 SVAAGI. The ends were cut back, 3 bases at V and 3 bases at J, with 21 bases in the middle. The CDR3 covers 17 residues. The CDR3 here is CASSYSYTAGGSYEQYF. CDR3 nucleotide sequence: TGTGCCAGCAGTTACTCCTATACAGCTGGGGGTAGCTACGAGCAGTACTTC.

This clonotype has at least ten counts. The genes are TRBV2 and TRBJ1-2, with D uncertain. The CDR3 is 13 residues long. Germline V lookup: CDR1 SNHLY, CDR2 FYNNEI. Deletions cut 4 bases from V and 0 bases from J, with 6 bases between. The CDR3 DNA follows: TGTGCCAGCAGTGTCAGAGCTAACTATGGCTACACCTTC. Its translation: CASSVRANYGYTF.

About this clonotype itself: Being one base from a much bigger clone, this may be a read error. Given the absence of the conserved phenylalanine or tryptophan at the CDR3 end, a read error is likely. CDR3 protein: CASSGGSNEQFS. The CDR3 nucleotides read TGTGCCAGCAGCGGGGGGTCCAATGAGCAGTTCTCC. V and J are TRBV9 and TRBJ2-1; D may correspond to TRBD1 or TRBD2 (5 bases each). Trimming left V 3 bases short and J 6 bases short, with 7 bases between. Germline V lookup: CDR1 SGDLS, CDR2 YYNGEE. CDR3 size: 12 residues.

This clonotype was detected ten times or more. The DNA for the CDR3 is TGTGCCAGCAGTTCGCGACAGGGGGGGCCGTTACGAGGGCAGTACTTC. It is translated as CASSSRQGGPLRGQYF. The genes are TRBV12-3 or TRBV12-4 and TRBJ2-7, with 9 bases lining up with TRBD1. The CDR3 has 16 amino acids. Losses at the gene ends were 4 bases for V and 9 bases for J; bases not matched to a gene: 16.

Notes on this clonotype: A far larger clone is one nucleotide away, so this likely arose from a read error. The rearrangement links TRBV27 to TRBJ2-5; D might be TRBD2 (6 bases). CDR1 and CDR2 (germline): MNHEY, SMNVEV (reference sequence). V was clipped by 3 bases and J by 11 bases, with 34 bases between them. This CDR3 contains 19 residues. Here the CDR3 reads CASSLGGARARAMTNEQYF. DNA of the CDR3: TGTGCCAGCAGTTTGGGAGGAGCCCGGGCCCGGGCAATGACGAATGAGCAGTACTTC.

This clonotype was seen ten or more times. The V call is TRBV7-2, the J call TRBJ1-5, with no clear D. There are 15 residues in the CDR3. Trimming cost V 1 base and J 5 bases, with 12 bases left between them. Germline-derived CDR1 and CDR2 are SGHTA and FQGNSA. CDR3 in DNA: TGTGCCAGCAGCTTAGTGGCCGACGGGTATCAGCCCCAGCATTTT. It encodes CASSLVADGYQPQHF.

About this clonotype: Just one base apart from a much larger clone, this may be a read error. The conserved final phenylalanine or tryptophan is absent from the CDR3, which likely points to a read error. The chain employs TRBV11-2 and TRBJ2-1; TRBD2 matches at 9 bases. CDR3 size: 15 residues. Looked up from germline, CDR1 is SGHAT and CDR2 is FQNNGV. Trimming took 4 bases from V and 2 from J; bases not matched to a gene: 3. The CDR3 DNA reads as TGTGCCAGCAGCTATCTAGCGGGAACCTACAATGAGCAGTTCGTC. Its protein is CASSYLAGTYNEQFV.

In its sample, this clonotype was seen many times. The J gene is TRBJ1-2, the V gene TRBV20-1, with 10 bases matching TRBD1. The CDR3 runs to 13 residues. The ends lost 6 bases at V and 8 bases at J; junction bases unmatched: 9. Germline CDR1 and CDR2: DFQATT and SNEGSKA (reference sequence). The CDR3 here is CSADRQGAGGYTF. The CDR3 DNA reads as TGCAGTGCGGATAGACAGGGGGCGGGGGGCTACACCTTC.

This clonotype was counted many times. The chain is built from TRBV29-1 and TRBJ2-7; TRBD1 matches at 9 bases. The length of the CDR3 is 13 residues. The junction had 8 bases not matched to a gene; V was cut back by 5 bases and J by 6 bases. Germline V gene data show CDR1 as SQVTM and CDR2 as ANQGSEA. In DNA, the CDR3 is TGCAGCGTTAGAAAACAGGGGGCAGGCGAGCAGTACTTC. This gives the protein CSVRKQGAGEQYF.

This clonotype was detected many times. The CDR3 nucleotides are TGTGCCAGCAGCTTAGTCCCGGGACTAGCGGGGGTCACAGATACGCAGTATTTT. Its protein is CASSLVPGLAGVTDTQYF. This chain connects TRBV11-2 to TRBJ2-3; 14 bases match TRBD2. J lost 2 bases, V lost 1 base, and 5 bases had no gene match. The CDR3 is 18 amino acids. Per germline, CDR1 SGHAT and CDR2 FQNNGV. The full variable domain, its missing parts supplied by reference TRBV11-2 and TRBJ2-3, is EAGVAQSPRYKIIEKRQSVAFWCNPISGHATLYWYQQILGQGPKLLIQFQNNGVVDDSQLPKDRFSAERLKGVDSTLKIQPAKLEDSAVYLCASSLVPGLAGVTDTQYFGPGTRLTVL.

Of note for this clonotype: One end of the junction varies from germline; a read error may be responsible. The V and J genes are TRBV25-1 and TRBJ1-2; D call uncertain. CDR3 size: 11 residues. The V gene's germline CDR1 is MGHDK and CDR2 SYGVNS. In DNA, the CDR3 is TGTGCCAGCAGTGTCGAGCTTGGCTACGCCTTC. Translation gives CASSVELGYAF.

This clonotype was observed a few times. The V and J genes are TRBV7-9 and TRBJ1-1, with D possibly being TRBD1 (5 bases). CDR1 is SEHNR and CDR2 is FQNEAQ in the germline V gene (reference sequence). V lost 4 bases to trimming and J lost 3 bases, with 12 bases between them. CDR3 length equals 14 residues. This chain's CDR3 is CASSSFGGDTEAFF. CDR3 DNA sequence: TGTGCCAGCAGCTCGTTCGGGGGAGACACTGAAGCTTTCTTT.

The sample holds many counts of this clonotype. This CDR3 reads CSGRGRYTGELFF. DNA for the CDR3: TGCAGTGGTAGGGGGAGGTACACCGGGGAGCTGTTTTTT. V and J are TRBV20-1 and TRBJ2-2; possibly TRBD1 or TRBD2 for D (6 bases each). The CDR3 runs 13 residues. Trimming removed 7 bases from V and 3 bases from J, with 12 bases in between. The germline V gene encodes CDR1 DFQATT and CDR2 SNEGSKA (reference sequence).

Worth noting for this clonotype: A much larger clone is a single base away; this may be a read error. No conserved phenylalanine or tryptophan ends this CDR3, so it is likely a read error. The chain is built from TRBV18 and TRBJ2-1; no clear D gene. The CDR3 totals 14 residues. Trimming cost V 3 bases and J 6 bases, with 12 bases left between them. Germline CDR1 and CDR2: KGHSH and LQKENI. The CDR3 sequence: CASSPRHRFNEQFS. Written as DNA, the CDR3 is TGTGCCAGCTCACCCAGACATAGGTTCAATGAGCAGTTCTCC.

This clonotype occurred many times. The chain employs TRBV5-4 and TRBJ1-2; D is unresolved. There are 11 residues in the CDR3. V was cut by 3 bases and J by 7 bases, with 7 bases left in between. Germline CDR1 and CDR2: SGHNT and YYREEE (reference sequence). CDR3 in DNA: TGTGCCAGCAGCTCCATGGGTGGCTACACCTTC. Its protein is CASSSMGGYTF.

The table lists this clonotype with many counts. The V and J genes are TRBV5-1 and TRBJ1-1; no definite D call. The CDR3 is 14 residues long. Germline CDR1 reads SGHRS; CDR2 reads YFSETQ. Deletions cut 1 base from V and 0 bases from J, with 7 bases between. The CDR3 loop reads CASSLISLNTEAFF. The CDR3 coding sequence is TGCGCCAGCAGCTTGATAAGTCTGAACACTGAAGCTTTCTTT.

Concerning this clonotype: A much larger clonotype is one base distant, so this may be a read error. V usage is TRBV5-5 and J usage is TRBJ1-2; D gene ambiguous. The CDR3 length is 14 residues. Germline-derived CDR1 and CDR2 are SGHKS and YYEKEE (reference sequence). This CDR3 is CASGLGISNYGYTF. CDR3 coding DNA: TGCGCCAGCGGCTTGGGCATCTCTAACTATGGCTACACCTTC.

This chain connects TRBV5-1 to TRBJ2-7; 9 bases line up with TRBD1. Germline CDR1 reads SGHRS; CDR2 reads YFSETQ. This CDR3 comprises 16 residues. V trimming: 0 bases; J trimming: 3 bases; junction bases outside the gene matches: 7. The CDR3, as DNA: TGCGCCAGCAGCTTGGGACAGGGGGGTCTCTTCTACGAGCAGTACTTC. Protein sequence: CASSLGQGGLFYEQYF.

This sequence joins TRBV7-9 and TRBJ1-3, with no clear D. V was pared by 4 bases and J by 3 bases, with 7 bases between. In germline, CDR1 is SEHNR, CDR2 FQNEAQ (reference sequence). The CDR3 spans 13 residues. CDR3 sequence: CASSYGDGNTIYF. CDR3 DNA sequence: TGTGCCAGCAGCTATGGGGATGGAAACACCATATATTTT.

V is TRBV3-1 and J is TRBJ2-1; 14 bases align to TRBD2. This CDR3 contains 15 residues. The J segment lost 10 bases and the V segment lost 5 bases, leaving 7 bases of the junction unmatched. From germline, CDR1 is LGHDT and CDR2 YNNKEL (reference sequence). For the CDR3, the DNA is TGTGCCAGCAGCAAGGGACTAGCGGGAGTAGGGGAGCAGTTCTTC. Amino acids: CASSKGLAGVGEQFF.

Comment on this clonotype: An end of the junction does not agree with germline; a read error may underlie this. The J gene is TRBJ2-7, the V gene TRBV5-1; D gene ambiguous. Germline assignment: CDR1 SGHRS and CDR2 YFSETQ. This CDR3 spans 12 amino acids. The CDR3 is CASSLSSYGQYF. CDR3 DNA sequence: TGCGCCAGCAGCTTGAGCTCCTACGGGCAGTACTTC. The full variable domain, its missing parts supplied by reference TRBV5-1 and TRBJ2-7, is KAGVTQTPRYLIKTRGQQVTLSCSPISGHRSVSWYQQTPGQGLQFLFEYFSETQRNKGNFPGRFSGRQFSNSRSEMNVSTLELGDSALYLCASSLSSYGQYFGPGTRLTVT.

This clonotype was observed many times. V is TRBV7-2 and J is TRBJ2-2, with D perhaps matching TRBD1 or TRBD2 (5 bases each). The length of the CDR3 is 16 residues. Germline V gives CDR1 SGHTA, CDR2 FQGNSA. V was pared by 1 base and J by 6 bases, with 15 bases between. CDR3 loop: CASSLGRGVRAGELFF. CDR3 DNA sequence: TGTGCCAGCAGCTTAGGACGAGGGGTTCGGGCCGGGGAGCTGTTTTTT.

The chain employs TRBV6-1 and TRBJ1-1, with 8 bases lining up with TRBD1. V was clipped by 4 bases and J by 0 bases; unmatched bases: 7. Looked up from germline, CDR1 is MNHNS and CDR2 is SASEGT. The CDR3 has 16 residues. The CDR3 spells CASSADRVGMNTEAFF. CDR3 in DNA: TGTGCCAGCAGTGCGGACAGGGTTGGAATGAACACTGAAGCTTTCTTT.